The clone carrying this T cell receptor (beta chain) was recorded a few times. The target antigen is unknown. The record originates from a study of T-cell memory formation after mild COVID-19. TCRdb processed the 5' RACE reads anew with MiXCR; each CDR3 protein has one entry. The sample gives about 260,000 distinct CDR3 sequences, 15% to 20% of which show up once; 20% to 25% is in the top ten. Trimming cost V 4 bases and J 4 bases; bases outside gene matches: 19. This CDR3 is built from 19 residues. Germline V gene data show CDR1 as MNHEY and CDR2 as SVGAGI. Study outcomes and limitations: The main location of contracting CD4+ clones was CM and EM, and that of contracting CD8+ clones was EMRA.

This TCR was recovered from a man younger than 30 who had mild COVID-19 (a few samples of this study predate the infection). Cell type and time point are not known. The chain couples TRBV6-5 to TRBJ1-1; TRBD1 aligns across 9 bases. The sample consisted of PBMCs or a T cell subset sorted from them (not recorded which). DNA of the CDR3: TGTGCCAGCAGTTCGCGTTCACCTTACAGGGGGCTGAAGAGCACTGAAGCTTTCTTT. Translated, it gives CASSSRSPYRGLKSTEAFF.